This T cell receptor (beta chain) was profiled in a study of blood T cell repertoires in COVID-19. CDR1 MDHEN and CDR2 SYDVKM come from the germline V gene. V was shortened by 6 bases and J by 10 bases, with 15 bases between the two germline ends. The length of the CDR3 is 12 residues. This table comes from immunoSEQ multiplex PCR, and its TCRdb copy is limited to in-frame clones, with some not included. In the table there are some 270,000 clones, approximately 90% of which are singletons. The sequenced sample consisted of peripheral blood. The sequence was collected from a young man with acute or convalescent COVID-19. The genes are TRBV28 and TRBJ1-1; D ambiguous. The CDR3 sequence is CASSSVHFGAFF. The CDR3 DNA is TGTGCCAGCAGCTCCGTCCATTTCGGAGCTTTCTTT. Based on the CDR3 plus reference TRBV28 and TRBJ1-1, the full variable domain is DVKVTQSSRYLVKRTGEKVFLECVQDMDHENMFWYRQDPGLGLRLIYFSYDVKMKEKGDIPEGYSVSREKKERFSLILESASTNQTSMYLCASSSVHFGAFFGQGTRLTVV.